This section outlines one T cell receptor (beta chain) sequence together with its context. What it binds is unknown. CDR3 length: 15 amino acids. The V gene's germline CDR1 is MNHNS and CDR2 SASEGT. Trimming cost V 2 bases and J 4 bases, with 14 bases left between them. The data were produced by immunoSEQ multiplex PCR, yet TCRdb's version contains in-frame clones alone and is incomplete. Here the sample spans about 78,000 clones, about nine tenths being singletons. This entry comes from a study of T cell responses to AZD1222 COVID-19 vaccine. Study-wide findings and caveats: Only a handful of AZD1222 recipients, more than five in all, had baseline seropositivity. Two AZD1222 administrations were followed by greater Spike-specific TCR breadth and depth. Possibly, clonal diversity was underestimated; donors were largely white British and included more females.

The clonotype originates from an adult who received the AZD1222 COVID-19 vaccine. J is TRBJ1-2 and V is TRBV6-1; possibly TRBD1 for D (5 bases). The source material was peripheral blood, sampled 28 days after the second AZD1222 dose. The CDR3 bases are TGTGCCAGCAGTGAACTTGGGGCAGGCAGCTATGGCTACACCTTC. Protein: CASSELGAGSYGYTF.